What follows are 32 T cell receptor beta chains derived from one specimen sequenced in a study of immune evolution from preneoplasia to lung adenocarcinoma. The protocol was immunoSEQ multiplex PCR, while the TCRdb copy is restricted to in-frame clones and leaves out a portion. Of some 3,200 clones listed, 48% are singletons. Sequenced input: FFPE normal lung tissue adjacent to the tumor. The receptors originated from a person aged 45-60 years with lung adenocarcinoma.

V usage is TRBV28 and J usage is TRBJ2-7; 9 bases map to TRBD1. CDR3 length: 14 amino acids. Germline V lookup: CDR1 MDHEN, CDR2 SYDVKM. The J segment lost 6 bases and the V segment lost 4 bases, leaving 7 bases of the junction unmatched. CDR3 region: CASSSGTGPSEQYF. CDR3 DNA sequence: TGTGCCAGCAGTTCCGGGACAGGGCCAAGCGAGCAGTACTTC.

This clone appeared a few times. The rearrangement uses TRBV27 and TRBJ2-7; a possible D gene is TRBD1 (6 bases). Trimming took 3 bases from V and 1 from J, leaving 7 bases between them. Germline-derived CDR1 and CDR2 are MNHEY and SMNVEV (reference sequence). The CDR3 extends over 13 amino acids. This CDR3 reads CASSLGHSYEQYF. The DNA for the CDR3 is TGTGCCAGCAGTTTGGGACATTCCTACGAGCAGTACTTC.

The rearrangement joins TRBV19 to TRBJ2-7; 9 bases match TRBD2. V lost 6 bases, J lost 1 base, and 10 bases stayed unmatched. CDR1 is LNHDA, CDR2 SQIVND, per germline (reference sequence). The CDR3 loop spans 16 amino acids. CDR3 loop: CASSLRTSVVSYEQYF. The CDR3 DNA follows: TGTGCCAGTAGCCTTCGGACTAGCGTAGTTTCCTACGAGCAGTACTTC.

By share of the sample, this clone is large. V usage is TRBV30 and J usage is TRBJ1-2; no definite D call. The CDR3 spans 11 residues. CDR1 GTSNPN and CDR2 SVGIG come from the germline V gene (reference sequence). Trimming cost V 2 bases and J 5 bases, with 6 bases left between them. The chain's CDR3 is CAWSSAYGYTF. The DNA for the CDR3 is TGTGCCTGGAGTTCGGCATATGGCTACACCTTC.

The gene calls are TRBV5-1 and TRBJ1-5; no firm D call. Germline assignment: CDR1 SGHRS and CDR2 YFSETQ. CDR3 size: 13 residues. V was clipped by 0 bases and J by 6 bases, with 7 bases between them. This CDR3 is CASSLEGLQPQHF. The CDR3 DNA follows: TGCGCCAGCAGCTTGGAAGGGCTTCAGCCCCAGCATTTT.

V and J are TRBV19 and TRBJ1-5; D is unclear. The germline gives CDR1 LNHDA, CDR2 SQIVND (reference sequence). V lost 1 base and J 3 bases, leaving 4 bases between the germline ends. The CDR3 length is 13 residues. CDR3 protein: CASSIGVNQPQHF. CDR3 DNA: TGTGCCAGTAGTATAGGAGTCAATCAGCCCCAGCATTTT.

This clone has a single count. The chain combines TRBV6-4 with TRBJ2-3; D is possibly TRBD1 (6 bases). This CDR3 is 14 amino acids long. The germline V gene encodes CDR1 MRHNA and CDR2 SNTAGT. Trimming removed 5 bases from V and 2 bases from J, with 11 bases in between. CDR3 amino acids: CASSQGLFTDTQYF. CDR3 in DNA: TGTGCCAGCAGTCAGGGGCTATTCACAGATACGCAGTATTTT.

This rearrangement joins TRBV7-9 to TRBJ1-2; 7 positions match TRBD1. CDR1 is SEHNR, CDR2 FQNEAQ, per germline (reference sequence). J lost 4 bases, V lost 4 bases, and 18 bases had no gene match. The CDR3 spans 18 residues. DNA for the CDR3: TGTGCCAGCAGCTCTACCTCCAGCTCGACAGGGCTGGGCTATGGCTACACCTTC. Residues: CASSSTSSSTGLGYGYTF.

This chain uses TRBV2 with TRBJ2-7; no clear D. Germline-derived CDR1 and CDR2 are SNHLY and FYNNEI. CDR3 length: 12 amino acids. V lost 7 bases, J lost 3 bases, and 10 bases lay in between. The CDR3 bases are TGTGCCAGCATGGCAGGAAACTACGAGCAGTACTTC. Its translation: CASMAGNYEQYF.

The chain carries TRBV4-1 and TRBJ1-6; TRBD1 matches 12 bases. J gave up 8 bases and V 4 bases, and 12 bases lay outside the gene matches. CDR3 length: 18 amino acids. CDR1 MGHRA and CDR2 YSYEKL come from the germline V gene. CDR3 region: CASSPVLNRDRGHSPLHF. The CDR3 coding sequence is TGCGCCAGCAGCCCAGTATTAAACCGGGACAGGGGGCATTCACCCCTCCACTTT.

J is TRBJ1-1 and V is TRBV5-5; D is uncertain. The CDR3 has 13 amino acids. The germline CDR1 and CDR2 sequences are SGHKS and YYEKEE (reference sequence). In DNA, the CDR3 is TGTGCTAGCCTGCTGGCCCCGAACACTGAAGCTTTCTTT. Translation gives CASLLAPNTEAFF.

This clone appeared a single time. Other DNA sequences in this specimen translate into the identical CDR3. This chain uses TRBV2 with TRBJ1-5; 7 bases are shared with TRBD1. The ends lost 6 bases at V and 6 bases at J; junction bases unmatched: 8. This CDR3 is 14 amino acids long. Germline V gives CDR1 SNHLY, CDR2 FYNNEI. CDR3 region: CASRQGSGGQPQHF. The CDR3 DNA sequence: TGTGCCAGCAGACAGGGGTCGGGAGGTCAGCCCCAGCATTTT.

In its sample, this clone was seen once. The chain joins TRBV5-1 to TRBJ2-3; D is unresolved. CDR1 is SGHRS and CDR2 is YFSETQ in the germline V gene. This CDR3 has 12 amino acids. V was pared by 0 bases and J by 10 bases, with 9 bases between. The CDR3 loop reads CASSLDGYPQYF. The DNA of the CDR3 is TGCGCCAGCAGCTTGGATGGTTACCCGCAGTATTTT.

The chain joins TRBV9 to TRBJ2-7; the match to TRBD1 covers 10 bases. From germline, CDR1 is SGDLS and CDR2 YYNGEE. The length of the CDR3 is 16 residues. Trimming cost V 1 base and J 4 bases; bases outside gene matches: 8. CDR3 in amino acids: CASSVNRDRGEYEQYF. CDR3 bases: TGTGCCAGCAGCGTAAACCGGGACAGGGGCGAATACGAGCAGTACTTC.

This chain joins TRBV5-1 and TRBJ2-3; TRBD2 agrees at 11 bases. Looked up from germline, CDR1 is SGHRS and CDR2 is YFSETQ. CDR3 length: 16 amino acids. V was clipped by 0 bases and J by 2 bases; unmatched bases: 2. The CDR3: CASSLGSGRVTDTQYF. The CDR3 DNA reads TGCGCCAGCAGCTTGGGTAGCGGGAGGGTCACAGATACGCAGTATTTT.

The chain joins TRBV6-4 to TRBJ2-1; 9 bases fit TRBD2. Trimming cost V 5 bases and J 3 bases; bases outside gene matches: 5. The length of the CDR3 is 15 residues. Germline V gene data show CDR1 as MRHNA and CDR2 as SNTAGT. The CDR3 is CASSPRGGGYNEQFF. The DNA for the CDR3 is TGTGCCAGCAGTCCGCGGGGGGGCGGCTACAATGAGCAGTTCTTC.

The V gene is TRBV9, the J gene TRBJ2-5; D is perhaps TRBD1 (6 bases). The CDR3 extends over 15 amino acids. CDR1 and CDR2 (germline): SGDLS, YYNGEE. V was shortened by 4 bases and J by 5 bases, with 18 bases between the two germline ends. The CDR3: CASSSTGSLWETQYF. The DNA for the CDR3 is TGTGCCAGCAGCTCGACAGGCTCACTCTGGGAGACCCAGTACTTC. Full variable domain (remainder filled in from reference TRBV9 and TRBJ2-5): DSGVTQTPKHLITATGQRVTLRCSPRSGDLSVYWYQQSLDQGLQFLIQYYNGEERAKGNILERFSAQQFPDLHSELNLSSLELGDSALYFCASSSTGSLWETQYFGPGTRLLVL.

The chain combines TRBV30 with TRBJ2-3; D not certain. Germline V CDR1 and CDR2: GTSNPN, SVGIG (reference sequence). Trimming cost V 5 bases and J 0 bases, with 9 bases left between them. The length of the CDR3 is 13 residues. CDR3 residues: CAWGHGSTDTQYF. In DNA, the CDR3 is TGTGCCTGGGGCCACGGAAGCACAGATACGCAGTATTTT.

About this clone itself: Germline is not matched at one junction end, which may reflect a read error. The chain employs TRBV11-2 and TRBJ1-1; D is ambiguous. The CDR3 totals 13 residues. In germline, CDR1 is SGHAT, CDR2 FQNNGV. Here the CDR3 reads CVSSFQMDTEAFF. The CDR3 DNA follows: TGTGTCAGCAGCTTTCAGATGGACACTGAAGCTTTCTTT.

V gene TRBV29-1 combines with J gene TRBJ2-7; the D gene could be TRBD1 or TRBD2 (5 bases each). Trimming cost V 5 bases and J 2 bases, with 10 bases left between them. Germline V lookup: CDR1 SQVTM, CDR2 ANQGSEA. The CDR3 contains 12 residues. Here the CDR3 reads CSVRGDTYEQYF. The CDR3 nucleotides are TGCAGCGTTCGAGGGGATACCTACGAGCAGTACTTC.

The CDR3 DNA follows: TGCGCCAGCAAGCTTGGGGGGCTAGCGGGGGATCCATACGAGCAGTACTTC. Its protein product is CASKLGGLAGDPYEQYF. The rearrangement links TRBV5-1 to TRBJ2-7, with 10 bases matching TRBD2. The V gene end was trimmed by 6 bases and the J gene end by 4 bases; junction bases not matched to a gene: 16. Germline V gene sequence: CDR1 SGHRS, CDR2 YFSETQ. The CDR3 loop spans 17 amino acids.

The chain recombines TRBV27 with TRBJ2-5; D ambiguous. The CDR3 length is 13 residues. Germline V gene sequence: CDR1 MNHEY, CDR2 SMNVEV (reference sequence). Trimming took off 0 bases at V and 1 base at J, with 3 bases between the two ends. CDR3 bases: TGTGCCAGCAGTTTATCCCGCCAAGAGACCCAGTACTTC. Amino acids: CASSLSRQETQYF.

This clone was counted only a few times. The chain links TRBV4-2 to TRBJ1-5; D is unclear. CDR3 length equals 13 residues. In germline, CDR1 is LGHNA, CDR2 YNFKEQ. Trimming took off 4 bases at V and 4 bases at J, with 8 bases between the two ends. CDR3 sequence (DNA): TGTGCCAGCAGCCTCGGAAGGAATCAGCCCCAGCATTTT. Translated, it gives CASSLGRNQPQHF.

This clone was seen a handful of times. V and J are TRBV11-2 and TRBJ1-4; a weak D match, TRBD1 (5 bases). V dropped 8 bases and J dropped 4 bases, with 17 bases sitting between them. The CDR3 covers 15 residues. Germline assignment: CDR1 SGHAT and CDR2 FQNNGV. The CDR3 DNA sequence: TGTGCCAGCGTTCATTCGGACACCGGTAATGAAAAACTGTTTTTT. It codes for CASVHSDTGNEKLFF.

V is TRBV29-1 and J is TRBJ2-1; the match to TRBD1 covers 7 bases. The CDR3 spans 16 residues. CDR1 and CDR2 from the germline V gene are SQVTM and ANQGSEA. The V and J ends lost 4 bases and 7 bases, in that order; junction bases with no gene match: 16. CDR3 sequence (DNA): TGCAGCGTTGGATCGAGACAGGGCACACGGTCAAATGAGCAGTTCTTC. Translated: CSVGSRQGTRSNEQFF.

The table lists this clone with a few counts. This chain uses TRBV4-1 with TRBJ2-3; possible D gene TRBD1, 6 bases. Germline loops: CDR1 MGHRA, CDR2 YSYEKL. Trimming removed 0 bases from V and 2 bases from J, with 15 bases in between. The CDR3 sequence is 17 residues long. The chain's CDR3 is CASSQDRARGDTDTQYF. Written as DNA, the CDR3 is TGCGCCAGCAGCCAAGATCGGGCCAGGGGCGACACAGATACGCAGTATTTT.

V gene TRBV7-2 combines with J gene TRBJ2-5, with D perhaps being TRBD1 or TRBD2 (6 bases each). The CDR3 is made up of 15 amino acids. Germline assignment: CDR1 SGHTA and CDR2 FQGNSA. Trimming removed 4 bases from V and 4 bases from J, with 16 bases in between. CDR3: CASSSQGLRGETQYF. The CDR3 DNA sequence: TGTGCCAGCAGCTCACAGGGACTCAGGGGAGAGACCCAGTACTTC.

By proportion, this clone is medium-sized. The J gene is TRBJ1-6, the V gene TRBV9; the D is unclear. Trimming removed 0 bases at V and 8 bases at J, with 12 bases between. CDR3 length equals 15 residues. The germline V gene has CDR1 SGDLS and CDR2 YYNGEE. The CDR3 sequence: CASSVAPTGYSPLHF. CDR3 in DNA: TGTGCCAGCAGCGTAGCACCGACGGGTTATTCACCCCTCCACTTT.

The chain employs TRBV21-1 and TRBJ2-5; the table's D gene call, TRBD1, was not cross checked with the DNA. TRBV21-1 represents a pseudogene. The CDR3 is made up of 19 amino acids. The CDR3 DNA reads TGTGCCAGCAGCCAAAAGAAGAGCGCGGACAGGGGTGGAGAAGAGACCCAGTACTTC. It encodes CASSQKKSADRGGEETQYF.

The CDR3 DNA follows: TGCAGTACGGAGGGCACTGAAGCTTTCTTT. It translates to CSTEGTEAFF. The gene calls are TRBV20-1 and TRBJ1-1; D not resolved. Looked up from germline, CDR1 is DFQATT and CDR2 is SNEGSKA (reference sequence). Deletions cut 8 bases from V and 4 bases from J, with 8 bases between. CDR3 length equals 10 residues.

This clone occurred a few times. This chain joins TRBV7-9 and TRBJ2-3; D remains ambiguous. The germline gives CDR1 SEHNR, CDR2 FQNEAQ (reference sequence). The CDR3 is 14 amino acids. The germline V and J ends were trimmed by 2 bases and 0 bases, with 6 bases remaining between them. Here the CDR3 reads CASSLTVSTDTQYF. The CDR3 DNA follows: TGTGCCAGCAGCTTAACCGTCAGCACAGATACGCAGTATTTT.

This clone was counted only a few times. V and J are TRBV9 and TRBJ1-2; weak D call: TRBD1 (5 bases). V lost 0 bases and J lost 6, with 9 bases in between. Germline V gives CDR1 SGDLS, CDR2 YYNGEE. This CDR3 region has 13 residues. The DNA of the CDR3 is TGTGCCAGCAGCGTAGTGGACAACGATGGCTACACCTTC. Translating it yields CASSVVDNDGYTF.